This T cell receptor (beta chain) was observed in a study of cytomegalovirus exposure and HLA in healthy donors. Points from the study as a whole: Solely CMV serostatus was available to characterize immune exposure. In vitro confirmation showed three CMV-associated chains to be CMV antigen specific.

The study ran its PCR with 60 Vbeta and 13 Jbeta primers. Assay used: immunoSEQ multiplex PCR; TCRdb lists only in-frame clones, some missing. The sample has around 150,000 clones; around 77% are singletons. In regard to this clone: Its antigen is currently unknown.

V was pared by 5 bases and J by 2 bases, with 3 bases of the junction left unmatched. The CDR3 length is 14 residues. CDR1 is SGHTA, CDR2 FQGNSA, per germline. The origin of this receptor is a man younger than 40 in good health and CMV-seronegative. What was sequenced was PBMCs. The rearrangement uses TRBV7-2 and TRBJ2-1; 7 bases match TRBD1. The CDR3 DNA is TGTGCCAGCAGCCCCAGGGGGACCTACAATGAGCAGTTCTTC. It codes for CASSPRGTYNEQFF.